The entry below describes one T cell receptor (beta chain). This sample stems from a study of cytomegalovirus exposure and HLA in healthy donors. Germline assignment: CDR1 SGHRS and CDR2 YFSETQ. The CDR3 totals 14 residues. This PCR relied on a set of 60 Vbeta primers and 13 Jbeta primers. Repertoires were generated with immunoSEQ multiplex PCR, while TCRdb's copy carries only in-frame clones and drops some. This repertoire includes 45,000 to 65,000 clones. The V call is TRBV5-1, the J call TRBJ2-5; D remains unclear. TRBJ2-7 matches the DNA end more closely, so the J call is doubtful. The sample consisted of PBMCs. The receptor comes from a young man in good health and CMV-seropositive. The CDR3 DNA reads TGCGCCAGCAGCTTGGCTCTAGATTCTTACGAGCAGTACTTC. As protein: CASSLALDSYEQYF.